Included here is one T cell receptor (beta chain) sequence, with context. The target antigen is unknown. This record comes from a study of PD-L1 blockade in urothelial cancer. Overall study: Each patient had 0 to 3 earlier chemotherapy regimens.

Germline V gene sequence: CDR1 SGHKS, CDR2 YYEKEE (reference sequence). There are 16 residues in the CDR3. Trimming cost V 4 bases and J 4 bases; bases outside gene matches: 8. Synthetic analogs of TCR templates were spiked into every PCR. Using immunoSEQ multiplex PCR, the repertoire was profiled, and TCRdb retains in-frame clones only, with some absent. The table lists roughly 62,000 clones, around 79% of them singletons. The study's findings and limits: Sub-median blood TCR clonality before treatment predicted longer survival.

The sequencing here drew on PBMCs, taken around atezolizumab (anti-PD-L1) treatment. This chain connects TRBV5-5 to TRBJ2-3; TRBD2 aligns across 11 bases. This sequence originates from a man aged 70 or older with urothelial cancer. This CDR3 is CASSPQLAGVSDTQYF. In DNA, the CDR3 is TGTGCCAGCAGCCCCCAACTAGCGGGAGTGTCAGATACGCAGTATTTT.